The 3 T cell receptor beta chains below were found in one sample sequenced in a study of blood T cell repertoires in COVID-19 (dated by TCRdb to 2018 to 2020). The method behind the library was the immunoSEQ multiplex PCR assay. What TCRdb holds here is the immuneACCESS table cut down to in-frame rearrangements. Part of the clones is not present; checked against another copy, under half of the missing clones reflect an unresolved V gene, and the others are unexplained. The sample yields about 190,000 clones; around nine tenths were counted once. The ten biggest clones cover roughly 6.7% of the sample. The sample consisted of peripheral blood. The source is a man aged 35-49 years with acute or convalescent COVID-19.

CDR3 residues: CASSLEGQGETQYF. In nucleotides, the CDR3 is TGCGCCAGCAGCTTGGAGGGACAGGGAGAGACCCAGTACTTC. The rearrangement uses TRBV5-1 and TRBJ2-5; 9 nucleotides agree with TRBD1. From germline, CDR1 is SGHRS and CDR2 YFSETQ. There are 14 residues in the CDR3. Unmatched junction bases numbered 1, after V lost 0 bases and J lost 4 bases.

CDR3 sequence: CASSLYQGQAEKLFF. The CDR3 bases are TGCGCCAGCAGCTTGTATCAGGGACAGGCTGAAAAACTGTTTTTT. V gene TRBV5-1 combines with J gene TRBJ1-4; 8 bases fit TRBD1. J was trimmed by 7 bases and V by 1 base; bases with no gene match: 6. This CDR3 region has 15 residues. Germline values: CDR1 SGHRS, CDR2 YFSETQ.

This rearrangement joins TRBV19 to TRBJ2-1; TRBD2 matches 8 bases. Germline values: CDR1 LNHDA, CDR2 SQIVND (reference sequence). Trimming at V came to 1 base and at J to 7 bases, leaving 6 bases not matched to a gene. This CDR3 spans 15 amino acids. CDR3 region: CASSIAGGGGNEQFF. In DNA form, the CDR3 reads TGTGCCAGTAGTATAGCCGGGGGGGGCGGGAATGAGCAGTTCTTC.